Given below is one T cell receptor (beta chain) in context. There is no known antigen for this receptor. Base qualities were left out, and no much larger clone turns up one base away. TCRbeta CDR3 regions were amplified from genomic DNA using the immunoSEQ Assay, a bias-controlled multiplex PCR. As for the original processing: The number of nucleated cells in each sample was estimated by amplification of reference gene primers within the assay. Sequence reads were collapsed and filtered to measure the absolute abundance of every unique TCRbeta CDR3 rearrangement. For each sample, productive Simpson clonality was calculated by taking the square root of Simpson's diversity index across productive rearrangements. Entries here come from immuneACCESS through TCRdb and include only in-frame sequences with V and J called. Some clones fail to appear in such tables; in the studies checked, an unresolved V gene covers under half of the shortfall, and the cause of the remainder is unknown. The V and J calls and clone size are taken from that table; D and trimming were inferred from the DNA. This sample is represented by about 210,000 clones; 65% to 85% of them were singletons. The ten largest clones capture less than 3.5% of the sample.

This sample was included in a study of blood T cell repertoires in COVID-19 (dated by TCRdb to 2019 to 2021). Concerning the study at large: Samples from collaborators originated in the United States, Italy and Spain and spanned both the acute and convalescent phases of COVID-19. Where available, HLA class I and class II types were obtained from metadata supplied by the sample provider rather than from assay-based typing. Samples came from the ongoing ImmuneRACE study (first 160 participants) plus 1,254 subjects from 6 global collaborators. Deeply sampled blood TCRbeta repertoires from subjects exposed to, actively infected with, or recovered from COVID-19 were included in the dataset. The material from the prospective study consisted of cDNA or gDNA derived from T cells, B-cell-depleted T cells, or PBMCs. The repertoires were released in a freely available public database meant as a resource for research on the immune response to SARS-CoV-2. Sample metadata almost always included a de-identified subject ID, COVID-19 status, age in years and sex. What the research found in general, with its limitations: How much clinical and demographic metadata was included differed by source and by participant, and the metadata was provided uncurated.

The germline V end is reduced by 0 bases and the J end by 6 bases; junction bases left unmatched: 6. Taken from the germline V gene, the CDR1 and CDR2 loops are SGDLS and YYNGEE. From its cysteine to its phenylalanine, the CDR3 spans 15 amino acids. Only the CDR3 part of the read is kept: 45 bases, read in frame from the first base. Collaborating institutions collected whole blood in K2EDTA tubes following their own protocols. For TCRbeta analysis, collaborators shipped samples as frozen whole blood, isolated PBMCs, or DNA extracted from either of those sample types. The receptor was isolated from a man in his fifties with active or convalescent COVID-19. The chain was built from TRBV9 and TRBJ2-1; 7 nucleotides in the junction match TRBD2. The sequencing input was peripheral blood. At the DNA level, the sequence is TGTGCCAGCAGCGTAGACGGGAGGAGGCTCAATGAGCAGTTCTTC. The encoded protein is CASSVDGRRLNEQFF. This CDR3, with the reference TRBV9 and TRBJ2-1 proteins standing in past its ends, gives the full variable domain DSGVTQTPKHLITATGQRVTLRCSPRSGDLSVYWYQQSLDQGLQFLIQYYNGEERAKGNILERFSAQQFPDLHSELNLSSLELGDSALYFCASSVDGRRLNEQFFGPGTRLTVL.